This TCR beta chain was captured in a study of T cells in Graves' hyperthyroidism and ophthalmopathy. Overall study results and limits: In blood, most of the thyroid clonotypes expanded above 0.001 were also present.

Each person with ophthalmopathy scored at least 3 on the Clinical Activity Score, reached NOSPECS grade 4 or higher, and had been ill under 3 months. A patient was excluded if there was uncontrolled infection, other autoimmune disease, pregnancy or lactation. Diagnostic assessment was based on clinical symptoms, serum thyroxine and TRAb, thyroid ultrasound and orbital computed tomography. This CDR3 has 11 amino acids. V was shortened by 4 bases and J by 5 bases, with 5 bases between the two germline ends. Germline loops: CDR1 MNHEY, CDR2 SVGEGT. This clonotype was seen many times. As yet, its antigen is unknown. Amplified TCR beta CDR3 regions came from RNA transcripts. Using the HTBI primer set, a first-round RT-PCR was run on the TCR CDR3. TCRdb fed the multiplex PCR reads into MiXCR, producing one record per CDR3 protein. Here the sample spans 640,000 or so distinct CDR3 sequences, under 15% being singletons.

This clonotype was obtained from a woman between 35 and 50 years old with Graves' ophthalmopathy. Specimen: blood. The rearrangement links TRBV6-2 or TRBV6-3 to TRBJ1-1; D remains ambiguous. The CDR3 coding sequence is TGTGCCAGCAGTTGGATGACTGAAGCTTTCTTT. It is translated as CASSWMTEAFF.